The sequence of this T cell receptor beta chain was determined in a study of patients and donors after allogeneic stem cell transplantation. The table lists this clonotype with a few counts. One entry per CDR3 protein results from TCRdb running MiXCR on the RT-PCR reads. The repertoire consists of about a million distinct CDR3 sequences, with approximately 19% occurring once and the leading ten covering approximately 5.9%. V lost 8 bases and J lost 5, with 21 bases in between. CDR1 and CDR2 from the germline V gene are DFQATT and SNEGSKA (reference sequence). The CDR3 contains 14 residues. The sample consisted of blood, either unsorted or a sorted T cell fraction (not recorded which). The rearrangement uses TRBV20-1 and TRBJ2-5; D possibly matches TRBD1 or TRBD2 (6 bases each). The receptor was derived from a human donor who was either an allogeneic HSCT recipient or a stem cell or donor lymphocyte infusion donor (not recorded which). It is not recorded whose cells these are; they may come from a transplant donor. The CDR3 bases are TGCAGTCTCAATTTGGGGGGCGCCCGGGAGACCCAGTACTTC. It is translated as CSLNLGGARETQYF.